Included here is one TCR beta chain sequence, with context. Antigen unknown. The CDR3 is 15 residues long. Per the germline V gene, CDR1 is MDHEN and CDR2 is SYDVKM. The sample comes from a study of CXCR3-negative and CXCR3-positive naive CD8 T cells. Study outcomes and limitations: Naive CXCR3-negative cells resembled naive CXCR3-positive cells in TRBV-TRBJ usage; memory cells differed.

Libraries were UMI-labeled 5' RACE TRB cDNA. For each CDR3 protein, TCRdb gives one entry from its re-call of the 5' RACE reads, without DNA. The sample table includes some 39,000 distinct CDR3 sequences. The sequence was collected from a human donor in good health. Some clones in this sample may be carry-over from other donors' samples. Sequencing was performed on naive CXCR3- CD8+ T cells from blood. Stated subset: CD45RO-CCR7+CD27+CD95- naive CD8+ T cells lacking CXCR3 (TNR3-). This rearrangement joins TRBV28 to TRBJ2-7; TCRdb designates TRBD1, a call that cannot be tested without DNA. The CDR3 spells CASSPSREATSEQYF. The whole variable domain, remainder taken from reference TRBV28 and TRBJ2-7, is DVKVTQSSRYLVKRTGEKVFLECVQDMDHENMFWYRQDPGLGLRLIYFSYDVKMKEKGDIPEGYSVSREKKERFSLILESASTNQTSMYLCASSPSREATSEQYFGPGTRLTVT.